The present T cell receptor beta chain was sequenced within a study of shared clonotypes between healthy human individuals. Some clones are missing from TCRdb's copy, which holds only in-frame ones; the method was immunoSEQ multiplex PCR. The table records 300,000 to 400,000 clones, 87% of them present only once. Trimming left V 3 bases short and J 3 bases short, with 9 bases between. This CDR3 comprises 13 residues. Germline values: CDR1 SQVTM, CDR2 ANQGSEA. The genes are TRBV29-1 and TRBJ2-4, with D maybe TRBD1 (5 bases). The receptor's source is a man aged 18 to 29 in good health. The sequencing input was memory CD8+ T cells sorted from blood. The subset: CD45RO+ cells pooled with CCR7-negative TemRA cells. CDR3 coding DNA: TGCAGCGTTGAGGGGCAAGACAAAAACATTCAGTACTTC. Translating gives CSVEGQDKNIQYF.